This TCR beta chain was sequenced for a study of blood T cell repertoires in COVID-19. In the authors' methods: Reference gene primer amplification gave nucleated cell count estimates. Clones were sequenced by immunoSEQ multiplex PCR, and TCRdb holds only the in-frame ones, with some missing. For V, J and clone size, that table is used; D and trimming come from the DNA. The repertoire holds 12,000 to 15,000 clones, with around 88% as singletons. Trimming shortened V by 5 bases and J by 0 bases, and 10 bases separated the two germline ends. Germline assignment: CDR1 SGHRS and CDR2 YFSETQ. The CDR3 is made up of 14 amino acids.

This chain joins TRBV5-1 and TRBJ2-3, with D possibly being TRBD2 (5 bases). The sequenced sample consisted of peripheral blood. The TCR was taken from a human donor in a cohort sampled during active COVID-19. CDR3 bases: TGCGCCAGCAGAAGAGCGGATAGCACAGATACGCAGTATTTT. It encodes CASRRADSTDTQYF.